The following is a T cell receptor (beta chain) sequence with its context. The table came from immunoSEQ multiplex PCR; TCRdb's copy has only in-frame clones and leaves some out. Among about 100,000 clones, around 89% were seen once, and the ten largest hold over 6.5%. Germline-derived CDR1 and CDR2 are SGDLS and YYNGEE. This CDR3 has 14 residues. Unmatched junction bases numbered 7, after V lost 3 bases and J lost 7 bases. The record originates from a study of control samples from healthy donors and cancer patients. This sequence originates from a young man in good health. The sequencing sample was made of blood. The chain uses TRBV9 and TRBJ2-1, with 7 bases fitting TRBD2. The CDR3 coding sequence is TGTGCCAGCAGCGCAAGGACTAGAGGAAATGAGCAGTTCTTC. Amino acid sequence: CASSARTRGNEQFF.